This T cell receptor beta chain was obtained from a study of CXCR3-negative and CXCR3-positive naive CD8 T cells. From germline, CDR1 is GTSNPN and CDR2 SVGIG (reference sequence). The CDR3 extends over 19 amino acids. cDNA libraries for TRB were generated by 5' RACE incorporating UMI labels. TCRdb reprocessed the 5' RACE reads and keeps a single row for each CDR3 protein, giving no DNA. The sample has about 130,000 distinct CDR3 sequences; the top ten hold nearly 0.5%. All CD8+ T cell subsets were sorted in triplicate at 250,000 to 300,000 cells each. By phenotype, naive CD8+ T cells were CD45RO-CCR7+CD27+CD95-.

This clonotype was sampled from a human donor in good health. Some clones in this sample may be carry-over from other donors' samples. Sequenced material: naive CXCR3- CD8+ T cells from blood. Noted subset: CD45RO-CCR7+CD27+CD95- naive CD8+ T cells lacking CXCR3 (TNR3-). The chain uses TRBV30 and TRBJ2-1; there is no DNA to check the TCRdb D call of TRBD2. The CDR3 protein is CAWSVPEPGTSGGAKEQFF.